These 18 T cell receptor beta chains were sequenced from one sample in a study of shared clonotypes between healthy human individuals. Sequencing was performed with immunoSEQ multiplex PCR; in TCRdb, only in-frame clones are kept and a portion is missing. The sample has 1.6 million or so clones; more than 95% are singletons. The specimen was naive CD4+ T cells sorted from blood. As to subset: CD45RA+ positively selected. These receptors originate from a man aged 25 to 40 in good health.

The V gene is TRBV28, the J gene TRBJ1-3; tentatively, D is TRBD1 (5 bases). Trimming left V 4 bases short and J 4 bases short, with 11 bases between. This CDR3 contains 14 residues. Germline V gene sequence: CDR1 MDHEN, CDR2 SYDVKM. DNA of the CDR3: TGTGCCAGCAGTTCATGGGGGAAGGGAAACACCATATATTTT. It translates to CASSSWGKGNTIYF.

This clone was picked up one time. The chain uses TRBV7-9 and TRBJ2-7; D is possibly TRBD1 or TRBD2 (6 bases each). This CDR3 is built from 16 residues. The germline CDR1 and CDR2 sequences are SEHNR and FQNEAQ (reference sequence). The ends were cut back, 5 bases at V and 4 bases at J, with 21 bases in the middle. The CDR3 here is CASSPTGASIWYEQYF. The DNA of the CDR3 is TGTGCCAGCAGCCCAACGGGGGCATCGATTTGGTACGAGCAGTACTTC.

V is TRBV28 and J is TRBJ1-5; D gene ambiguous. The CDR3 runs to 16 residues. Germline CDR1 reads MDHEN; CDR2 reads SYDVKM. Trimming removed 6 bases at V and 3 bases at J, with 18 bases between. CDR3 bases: TGTGCCAGCAGCGACACAGCTGGTATCTCCAATCAGCCCCAGCATTTT. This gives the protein CASSDTAGISNQPQHF.

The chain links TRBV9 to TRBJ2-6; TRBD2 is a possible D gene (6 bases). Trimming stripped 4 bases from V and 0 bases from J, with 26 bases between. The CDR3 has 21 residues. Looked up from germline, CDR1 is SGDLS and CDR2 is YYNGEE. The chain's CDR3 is CASSWARGERLRDSGANVLTF. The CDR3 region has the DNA TGTGCCAGCAGCTGGGCGCGGGGAGAACGATTACGAGACTCTGGGGCCAACGTCCTGACTTTC.

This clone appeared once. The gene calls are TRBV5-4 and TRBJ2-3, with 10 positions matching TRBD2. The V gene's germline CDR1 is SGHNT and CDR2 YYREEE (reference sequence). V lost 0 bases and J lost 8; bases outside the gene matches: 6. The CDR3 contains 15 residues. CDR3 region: CASSLEAGGPVTQYF. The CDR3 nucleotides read TGTGCCAGCAGCTTGGAAGCGGGAGGGCCGGTTACGCAGTATTTT.

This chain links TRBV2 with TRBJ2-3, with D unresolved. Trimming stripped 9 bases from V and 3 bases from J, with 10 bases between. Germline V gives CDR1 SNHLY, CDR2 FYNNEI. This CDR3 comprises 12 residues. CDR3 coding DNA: TGTGCCAGTCAAGAGAGGACAGATACGCAGTATTTT. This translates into CASQERTDTQYF.

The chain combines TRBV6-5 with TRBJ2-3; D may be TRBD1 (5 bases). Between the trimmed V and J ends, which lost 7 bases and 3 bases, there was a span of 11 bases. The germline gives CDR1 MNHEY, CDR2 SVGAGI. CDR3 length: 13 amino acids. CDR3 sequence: CASIGDGTDTQYF. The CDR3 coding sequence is TGTGCCAGCATAGGGGATGGGACAGATACGCAGTATTTT.

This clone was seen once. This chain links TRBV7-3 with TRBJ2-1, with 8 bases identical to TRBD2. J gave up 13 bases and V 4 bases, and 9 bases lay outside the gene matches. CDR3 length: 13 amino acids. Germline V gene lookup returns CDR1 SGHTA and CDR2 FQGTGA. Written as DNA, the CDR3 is TGTGCCAGCAGCTCCAGCCTCGCGGGGGGACAGTTCTTC. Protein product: CASSSSLAGGQFF.

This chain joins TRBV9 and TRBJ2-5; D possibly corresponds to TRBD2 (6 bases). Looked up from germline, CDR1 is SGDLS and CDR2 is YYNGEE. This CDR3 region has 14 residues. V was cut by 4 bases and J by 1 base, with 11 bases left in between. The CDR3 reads CASSTSGFQETQYF. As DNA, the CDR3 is TGTGCCAGCAGCACCAGCGGGTTCCAAGAGACCCAGTACTTC.

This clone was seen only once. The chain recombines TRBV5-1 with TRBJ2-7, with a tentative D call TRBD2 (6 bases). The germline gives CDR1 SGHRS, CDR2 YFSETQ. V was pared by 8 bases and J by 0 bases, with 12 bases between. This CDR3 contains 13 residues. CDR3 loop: CASTFGSSYEQYF. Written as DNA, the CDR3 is TGCGCCAGTACATTCGGGAGCTCCTACGAGCAGTACTTC.

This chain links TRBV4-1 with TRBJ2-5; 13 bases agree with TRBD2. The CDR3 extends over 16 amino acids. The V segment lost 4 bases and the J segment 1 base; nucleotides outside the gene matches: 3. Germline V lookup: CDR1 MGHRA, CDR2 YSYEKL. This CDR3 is CASSLRTSGSQETQYF. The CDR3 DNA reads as TGCGCCAGCAGCCTCCGGACTAGCGGGAGCCAAGAGACCCAGTACTTC.

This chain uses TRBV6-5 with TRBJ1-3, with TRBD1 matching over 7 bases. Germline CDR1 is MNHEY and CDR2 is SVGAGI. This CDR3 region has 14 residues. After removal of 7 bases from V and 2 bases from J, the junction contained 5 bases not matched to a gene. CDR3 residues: CASMSGQAGNTIYF. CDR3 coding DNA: TGTGCCAGCATGTCTGGACAGGCTGGAAACACCATATATTTT.

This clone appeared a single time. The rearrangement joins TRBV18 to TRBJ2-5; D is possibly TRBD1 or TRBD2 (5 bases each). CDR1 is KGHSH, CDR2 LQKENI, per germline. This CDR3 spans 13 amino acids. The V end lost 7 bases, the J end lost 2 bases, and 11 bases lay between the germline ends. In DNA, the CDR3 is TGTGCCAGCTTGGGGACCCATCAAGAGACCCAGTACTTC. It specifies CASLGTHQETQYF.

The CDR3 DNA follows: TGCAGCGTTCACCTAAGGACAGGCTTGGGAGACACCATATATTTT. This sequence encodes CSVHLRTGLGDTIYF. The genes are TRBV29-1 and TRBJ1-3; TRBD1 aligns across 7 bases. CDR3 size: 15 residues. J was trimmed by 8 bases and V by 5 bases; bases with no gene match: 15. Germline V gene data show CDR1 as SQVTM and CDR2 as ANQGSEA.

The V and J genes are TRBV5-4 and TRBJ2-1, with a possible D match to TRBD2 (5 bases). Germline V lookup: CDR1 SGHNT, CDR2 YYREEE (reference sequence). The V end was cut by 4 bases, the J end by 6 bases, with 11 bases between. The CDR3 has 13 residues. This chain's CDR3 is CASSRQAGNEQFF. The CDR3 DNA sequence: TGTGCCAGCAGCCGCCAGGCGGGCAATGAGCAGTTCTTC.

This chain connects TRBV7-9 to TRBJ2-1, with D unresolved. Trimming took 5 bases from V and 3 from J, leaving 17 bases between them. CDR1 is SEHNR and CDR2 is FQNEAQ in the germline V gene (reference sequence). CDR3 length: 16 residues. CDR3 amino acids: CASSPRWAVVYNEQFF. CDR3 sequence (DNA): TGTGCCAGCAGCCCGCGTTGGGCGGTCGTCTACAATGAGCAGTTCTTC.

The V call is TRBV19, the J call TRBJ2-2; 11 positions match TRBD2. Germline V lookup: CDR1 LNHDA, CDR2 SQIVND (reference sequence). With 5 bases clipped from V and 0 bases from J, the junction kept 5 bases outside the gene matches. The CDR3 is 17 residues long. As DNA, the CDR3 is TGTGCCAGTAGTTTCCGACTAGCGGGGACGAACACCGGGGAGCTGTTTTTT. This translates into CASSFRLAGTNTGELFF.

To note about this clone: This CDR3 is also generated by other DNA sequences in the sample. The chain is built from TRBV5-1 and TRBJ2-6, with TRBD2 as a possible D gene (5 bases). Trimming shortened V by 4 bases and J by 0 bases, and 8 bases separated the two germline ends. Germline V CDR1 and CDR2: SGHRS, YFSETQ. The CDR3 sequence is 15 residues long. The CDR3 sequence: CASSPGNSGANVLTF. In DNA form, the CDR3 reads TGCGCCAGCAGCCCGGGAAACTCTGGGGCCAACGTCCTGACTTTC.